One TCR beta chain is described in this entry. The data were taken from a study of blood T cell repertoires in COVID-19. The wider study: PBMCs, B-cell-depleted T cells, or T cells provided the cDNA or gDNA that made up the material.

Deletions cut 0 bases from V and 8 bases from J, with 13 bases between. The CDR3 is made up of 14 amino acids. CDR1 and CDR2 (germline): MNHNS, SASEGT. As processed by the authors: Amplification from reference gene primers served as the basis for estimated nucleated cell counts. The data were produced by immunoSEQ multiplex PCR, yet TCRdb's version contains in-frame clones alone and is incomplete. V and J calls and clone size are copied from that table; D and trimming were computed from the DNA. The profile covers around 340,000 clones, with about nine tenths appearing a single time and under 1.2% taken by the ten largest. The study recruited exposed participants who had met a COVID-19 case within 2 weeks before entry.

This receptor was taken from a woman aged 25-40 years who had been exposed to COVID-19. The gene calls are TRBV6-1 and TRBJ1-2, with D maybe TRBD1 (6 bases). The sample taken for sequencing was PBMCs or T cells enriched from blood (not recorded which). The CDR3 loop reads CASSEAEQGRGYTF. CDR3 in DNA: TGTGCCAGCAGTGAAGCGGAACAGGGCCGGGGCTACACCTTC.